The TCR beta chain under discussion was sequenced for a study of blood T cells in healthy people across ages. V lost 5 bases and J 6 bases, leaving 11 bases between the germline ends. The CDR3 contains 12 residues. This clonotype was found many times. The antigen remains unidentified. Primed by a sample-barcoded 5' primer and a J-beta primer mix, a second PCR proceeded for 7 to 11 cycles. From the 5' RACE reads, TCRdb called clonotypes with MiXCR, one entry per CDR3 protein. The data contain fewer than 800,000 distinct CDR3 sequences, about 30% of them singletons. It was roughly 10 milliliters of peripheral blood that were drawn from each donor. Whole-study results and caveats: The study found more naive CD4+ cells and higher diversity in long-lived than aged donors.

The chain couples TRBV12-3 or TRBV12-4 to TRBJ2-7; D uncertain. Sequenced material: blood. The TCR was taken from a woman of 80 years or more in good health. DNA of the CDR3: TGTGCCAGCAGTCCGGGCCCCCTCGAGCAGTACTTC. It yields the protein CASSPGPLEQYF.